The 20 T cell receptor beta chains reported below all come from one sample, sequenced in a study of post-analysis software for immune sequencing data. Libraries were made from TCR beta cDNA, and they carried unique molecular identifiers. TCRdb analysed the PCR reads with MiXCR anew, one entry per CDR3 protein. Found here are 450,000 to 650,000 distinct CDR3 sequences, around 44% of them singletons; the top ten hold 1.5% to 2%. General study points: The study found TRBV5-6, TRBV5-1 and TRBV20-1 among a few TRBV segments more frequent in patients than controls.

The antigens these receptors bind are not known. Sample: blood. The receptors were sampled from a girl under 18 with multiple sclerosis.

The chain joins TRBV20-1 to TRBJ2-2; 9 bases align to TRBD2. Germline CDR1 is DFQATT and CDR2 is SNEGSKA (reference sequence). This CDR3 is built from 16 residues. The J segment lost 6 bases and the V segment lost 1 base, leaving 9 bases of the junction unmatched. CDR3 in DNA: TGCAGTGCTAGAGTTCGTGGCAGCGGGAGGCCCGGGGAGCTGTTTTTT. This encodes CSARVRGSGRPGELFF.

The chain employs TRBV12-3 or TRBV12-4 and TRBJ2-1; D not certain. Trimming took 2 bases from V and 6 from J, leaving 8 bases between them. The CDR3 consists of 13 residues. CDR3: CASSLPTLNEQFF. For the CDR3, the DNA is TGTGCCAGCAGTTTACCAACACTCAATGAGCAGTTCTTC.

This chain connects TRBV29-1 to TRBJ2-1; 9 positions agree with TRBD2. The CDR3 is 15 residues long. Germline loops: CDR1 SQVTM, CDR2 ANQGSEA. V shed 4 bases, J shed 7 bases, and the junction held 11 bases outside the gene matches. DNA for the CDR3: TGCAGCGTTGGGTTGGCAAGCGGGAGGTTAAATGAGCAGTTCTTC. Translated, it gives CSVGLASGRLNEQFF.

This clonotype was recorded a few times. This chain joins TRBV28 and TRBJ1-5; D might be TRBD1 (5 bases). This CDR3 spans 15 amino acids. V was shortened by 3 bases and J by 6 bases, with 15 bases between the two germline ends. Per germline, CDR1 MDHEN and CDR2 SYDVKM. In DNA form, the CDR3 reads TGTGCCAGCAGTTTCGGGGGGGGGACTTCTCAGCCCCAGCATTTT. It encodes CASSFGGGTSQPQHF. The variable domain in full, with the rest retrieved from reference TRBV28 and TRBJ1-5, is DVKVTQSSRYLVKRTGEKVFLECVQDMDHENMFWYRQDPGLGLRLIYFSYDVKMKEKGDIPEGYSVSREKKERFSLILESASTNQTSMYLCASSFGGGTSQPQHFGDGTRLSIL.

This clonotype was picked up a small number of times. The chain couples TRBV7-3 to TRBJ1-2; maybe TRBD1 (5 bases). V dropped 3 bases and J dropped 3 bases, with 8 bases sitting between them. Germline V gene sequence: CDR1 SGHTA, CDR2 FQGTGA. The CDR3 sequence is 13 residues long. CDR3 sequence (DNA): TGTGCCAGCAGCTTTCCGGGGGACTATGGCTACACCTTC. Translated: CASSFPGDYGYTF.

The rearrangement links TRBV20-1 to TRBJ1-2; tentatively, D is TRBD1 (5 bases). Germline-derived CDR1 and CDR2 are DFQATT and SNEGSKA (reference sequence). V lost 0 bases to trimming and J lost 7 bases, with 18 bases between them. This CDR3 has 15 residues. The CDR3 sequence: CSARDLAGLRSGYTF. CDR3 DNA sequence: TGCAGTGCTAGAGATCTGGCAGGGCTGAGGAGTGGCTACACCTTC.

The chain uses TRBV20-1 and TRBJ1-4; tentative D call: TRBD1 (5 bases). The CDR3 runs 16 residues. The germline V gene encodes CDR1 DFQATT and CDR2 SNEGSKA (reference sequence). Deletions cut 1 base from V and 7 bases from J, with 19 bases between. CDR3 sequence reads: CSARAGTGWYSEKLFF. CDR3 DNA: TGCAGTGCTAGAGCCGGGACGGGGTGGTATAGTGAAAAACTGTTTTTT.

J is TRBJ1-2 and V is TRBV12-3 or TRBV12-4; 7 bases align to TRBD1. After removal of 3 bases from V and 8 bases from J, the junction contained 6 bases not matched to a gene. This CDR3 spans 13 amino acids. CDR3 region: CASSLRRGLGYTF. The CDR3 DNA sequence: TGTGCCAGCAGTTTGCGGAGGGGGCTCGGCTACACCTTC.

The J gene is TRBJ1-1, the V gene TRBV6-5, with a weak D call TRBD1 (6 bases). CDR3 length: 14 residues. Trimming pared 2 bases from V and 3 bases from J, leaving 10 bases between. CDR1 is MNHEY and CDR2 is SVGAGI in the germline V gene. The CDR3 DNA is TGTGCCAGCAGTTACACAGGGATGGACACTGAAGCTTTCTTT. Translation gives CASSYTGMDTEAFF.

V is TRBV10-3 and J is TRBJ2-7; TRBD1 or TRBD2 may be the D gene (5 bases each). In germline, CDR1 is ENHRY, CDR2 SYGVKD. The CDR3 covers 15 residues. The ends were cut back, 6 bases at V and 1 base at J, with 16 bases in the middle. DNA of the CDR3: TGTGCCATCAGAGGGGCTAGCCGCGGATCCTACGAGCAGTACTTC. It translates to CAIRGASRGSYEQYF.

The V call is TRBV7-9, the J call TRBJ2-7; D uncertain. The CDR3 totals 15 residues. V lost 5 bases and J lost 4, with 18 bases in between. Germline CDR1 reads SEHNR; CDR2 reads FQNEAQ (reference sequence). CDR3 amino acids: CASSPLFDGPYEQYF. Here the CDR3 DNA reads TGTGCCAGCAGCCCGCTATTCGACGGGCCTTACGAGCAGTACTTC.

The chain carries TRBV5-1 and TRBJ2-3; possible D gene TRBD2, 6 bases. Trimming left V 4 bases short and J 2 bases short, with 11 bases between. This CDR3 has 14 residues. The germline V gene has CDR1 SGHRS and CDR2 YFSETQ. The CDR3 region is CASSGDWPTDTQYF. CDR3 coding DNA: TGCGCCAGCAGCGGGGACTGGCCCACAGATACGCAGTATTTT.

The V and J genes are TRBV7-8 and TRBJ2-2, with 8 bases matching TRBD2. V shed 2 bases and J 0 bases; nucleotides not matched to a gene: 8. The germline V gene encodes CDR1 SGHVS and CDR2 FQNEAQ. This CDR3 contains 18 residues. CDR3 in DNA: TGTGCCAGCAGCTTACCACAAGCGGGAGAAGCGAACACCGGGGAGCTGTTTTTT. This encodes CASSLPQAGEANTGELFF.

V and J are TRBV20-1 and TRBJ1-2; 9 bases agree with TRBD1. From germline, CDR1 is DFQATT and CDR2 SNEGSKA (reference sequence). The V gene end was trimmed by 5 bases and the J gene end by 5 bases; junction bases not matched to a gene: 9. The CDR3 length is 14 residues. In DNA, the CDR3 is TGCAGTGCTGTGCGGGACAGGGTAGTGTATGGCTACACCTTC. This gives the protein CSAVRDRVVYGYTF.

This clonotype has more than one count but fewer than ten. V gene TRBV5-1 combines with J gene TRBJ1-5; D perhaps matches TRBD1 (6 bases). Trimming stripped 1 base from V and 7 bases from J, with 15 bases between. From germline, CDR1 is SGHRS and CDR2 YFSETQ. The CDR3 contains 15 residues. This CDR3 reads CASSLYGGMGQPQHF. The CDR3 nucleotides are TGCGCCAGCAGCTTGTACGGGGGCATGGGGCAGCCCCAGCATTTT.

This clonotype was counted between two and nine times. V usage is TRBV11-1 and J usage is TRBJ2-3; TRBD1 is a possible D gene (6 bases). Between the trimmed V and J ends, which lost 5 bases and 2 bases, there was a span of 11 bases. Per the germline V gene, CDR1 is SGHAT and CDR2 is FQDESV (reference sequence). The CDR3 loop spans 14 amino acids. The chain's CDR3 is CASSRTDFTDTQYF. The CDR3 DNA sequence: TGTGCCAGCAGCCGGACAGACTTCACAGATACGCAGTATTTT.

The CDR3 here is CAGGNLTDTQYF. The CDR3 DNA reads TGTGCCGGAGGGAACCTCACAGATACGCAGTATTTT. The rearrangement links TRBV12-3 or TRBV12-4 to TRBJ2-3; tentative D call: TRBD2 (6 bases). Trimming removed 11 bases from V and 2 bases from J, with 11 bases in between. CDR3 size: 12 residues.

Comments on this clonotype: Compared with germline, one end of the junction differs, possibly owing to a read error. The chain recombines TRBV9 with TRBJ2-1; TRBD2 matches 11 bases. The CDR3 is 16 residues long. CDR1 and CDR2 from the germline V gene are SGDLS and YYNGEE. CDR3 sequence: CVSSVAVGLAEASQFF. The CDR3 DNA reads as TGTGTCAGCAGCGTAGCCGTGGGACTAGCGGAGGCTTCTCAGTTCTTC. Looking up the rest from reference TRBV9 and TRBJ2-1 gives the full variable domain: DSGVTQTPKHLITATGQRVTLRCSPRSGDLSVYWYQQSLDQGLQFLIQYYNGEERAKGNILERFSAQQFPDLHSELNLSSLELGDSALYFCVSSVAVGLAEASQFFGPGTRLTVL.

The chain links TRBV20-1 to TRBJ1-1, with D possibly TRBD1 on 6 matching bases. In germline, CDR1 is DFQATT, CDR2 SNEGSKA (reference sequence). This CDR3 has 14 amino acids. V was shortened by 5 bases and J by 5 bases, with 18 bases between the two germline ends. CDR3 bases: TGCAGTGCTCCCCTAGCTCGGGGGCGGACTGAAGCTTTCTTT. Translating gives CSAPLARGRTEAFF.

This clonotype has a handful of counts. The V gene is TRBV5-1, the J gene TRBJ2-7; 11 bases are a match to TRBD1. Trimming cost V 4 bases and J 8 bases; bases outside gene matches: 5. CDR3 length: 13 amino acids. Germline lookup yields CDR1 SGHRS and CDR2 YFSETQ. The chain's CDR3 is CASSQDRGLQQYF. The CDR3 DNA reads TGCGCCAGCAGCCAGGACAGGGGGCTCCAGCAGTACTTC.